This TCR beta chain was recorded in a study of identifying expanded T cells in peripheral blood. Study conclusions and caveats: About 1.2 clones differed between technical replicates, versus roughly 16 and 20 over time. Variance in clone template counts between approximately 2-week samples significantly increased with total template count across all healthy donors.

This clone was found a few times. What it binds is not known. Using immunoSEQ multiplex PCR, the repertoire was profiled, and TCRdb retains in-frame clones only, with some absent. The sample holds more than 70,000 clones, approximately 83% seen once. Healthy donors had no documented immune events, such as infections, while sampled. In germline, CDR1 is SGHRS, CDR2 YFSETQ. The germline V and J ends were trimmed by 0 bases and 6 bases, with 6 bases remaining between them. The CDR3 runs to 12 residues. Material for sequencing was blood. This sequence was found in a person aged 18 to 70 in good health. The chain combines TRBV5-1 with TRBJ1-1, with no clear D. The CDR3 spells CASSLGTSEAFF. The CDR3 DNA reads as TGCGCCAGCAGCTTGGGAACCTCTGAAGCTTTCTTT.